This T cell receptor beta chain is from a study of T-cell memory formation after mild COVID-19. CDR3 length equals 16 residues. Germline CDR1 is SGHDT and CDR2 is YYEEEE. Trimming left V 0 bases short and J 2 bases short, with 13 bases between. One entry per CDR3 protein results from TCRdb running MiXCR on the 5' RACE reads. The sample contains roughly 150,000 distinct CDR3 sequences, around 27% of which appear only once. The genes are TRBV5-6 and TRBJ2-3; no clear D gene. The source material was PBMCs or a T cell subset sorted from them (not recorded which). This TCR came from an adult woman who had mild COVID-19 (a few samples of this study predate the infection). Cell type and time point are not known. The CDR3 reads CASSLAVWPPTDTQYF. For the CDR3, the DNA is TGTGCCAGCAGCTTGGCCGTATGGCCTCCCACAGATACGCAGTATTTT.